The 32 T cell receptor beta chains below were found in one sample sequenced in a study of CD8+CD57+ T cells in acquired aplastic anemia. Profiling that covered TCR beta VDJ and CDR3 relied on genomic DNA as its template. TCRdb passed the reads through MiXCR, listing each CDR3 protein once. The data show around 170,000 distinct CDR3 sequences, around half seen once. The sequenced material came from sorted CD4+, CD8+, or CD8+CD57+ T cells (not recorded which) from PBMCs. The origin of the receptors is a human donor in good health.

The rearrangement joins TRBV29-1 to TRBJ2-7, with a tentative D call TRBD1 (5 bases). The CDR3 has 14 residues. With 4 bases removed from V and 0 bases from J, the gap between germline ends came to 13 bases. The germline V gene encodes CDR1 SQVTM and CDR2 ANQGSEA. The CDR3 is CSVVTDKVSYEQYF. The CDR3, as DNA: TGCAGCGTTGTAACGGACAAGGTCTCCTACGAGCAGTACTTC.

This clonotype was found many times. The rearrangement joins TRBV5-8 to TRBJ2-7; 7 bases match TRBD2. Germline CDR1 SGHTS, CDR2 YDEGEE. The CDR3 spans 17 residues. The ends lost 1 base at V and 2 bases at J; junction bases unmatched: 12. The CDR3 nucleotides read TGTGCCAGCAGCTTGTTTGGGGCTAGCGGCCATCCCTACGAGCAGTACTTC. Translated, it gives CASSLFGASGHPYEQYF.

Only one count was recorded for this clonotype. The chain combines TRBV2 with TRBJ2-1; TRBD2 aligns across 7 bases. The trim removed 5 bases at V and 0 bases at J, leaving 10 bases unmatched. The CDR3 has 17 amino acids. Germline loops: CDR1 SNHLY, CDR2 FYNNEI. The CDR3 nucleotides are TGTGCCAGCAGTAAGTTTGGGCGGGGGAGCTCCTACAATGAGCAGTTCTTC. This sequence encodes CASSKFGRGSSYNEQFF.

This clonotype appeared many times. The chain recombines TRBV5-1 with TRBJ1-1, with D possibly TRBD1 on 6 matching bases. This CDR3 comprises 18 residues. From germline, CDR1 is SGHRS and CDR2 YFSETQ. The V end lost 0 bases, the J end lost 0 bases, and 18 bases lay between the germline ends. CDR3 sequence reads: CASSLDRDKRGMNTEAFF. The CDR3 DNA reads TGCGCCAGCAGCTTGGATAGGGACAAAAGAGGGATGAACACTGAAGCTTTCTTT. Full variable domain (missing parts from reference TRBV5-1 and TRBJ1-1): KAGVTQTPRYLIKTRGQQVTLSCSPISGHRSVSWYQQTPGQGLQFLFEYFSETQRNKGNFPGRFSGRQFSNSRSEMNVSTLELGDSALYLCASSLDRDKRGMNTEAFFGQGTRLTVV.

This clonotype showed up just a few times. The CDR3 DNA is TGTGCCAGCACCCAGACTAGCGGGAGGTCGGGTGAGCAGTTCTTC. Protein sequence: CASTQTSGRSGEQFF. The chain links TRBV12-3 or TRBV12-4 to TRBJ2-1; TRBD2 aligns across 13 bases. This CDR3 comprises 15 residues. J was trimmed by 9 bases and V by 7 bases; bases with no gene match: 9.

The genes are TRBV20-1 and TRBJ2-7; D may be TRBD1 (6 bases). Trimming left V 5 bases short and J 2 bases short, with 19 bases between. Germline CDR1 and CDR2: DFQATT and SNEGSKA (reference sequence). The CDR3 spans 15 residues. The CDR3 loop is CSACPNEGDPYEQYF. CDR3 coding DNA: TGCAGTGCTTGCCCAAATGAGGGGGACCCCTACGAGCAGTACTTC.

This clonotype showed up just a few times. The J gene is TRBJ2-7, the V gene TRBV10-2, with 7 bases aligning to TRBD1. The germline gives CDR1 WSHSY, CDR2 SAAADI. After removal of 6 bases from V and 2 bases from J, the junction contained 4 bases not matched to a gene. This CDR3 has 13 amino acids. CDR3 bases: TGCGCCAGCAGCCGGGACAGAACCTACGAGCAGTACTTC. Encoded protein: CASSRDRTYEQYF.

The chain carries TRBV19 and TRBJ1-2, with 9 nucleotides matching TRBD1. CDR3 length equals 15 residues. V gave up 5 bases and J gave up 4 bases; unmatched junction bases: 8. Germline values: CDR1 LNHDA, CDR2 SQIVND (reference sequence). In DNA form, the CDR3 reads TGTGCCAGTAGTCTAGGACAGGGGTATGGCTATGGCTACACCTTC. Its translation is CASSLGQGYGYGYTF.

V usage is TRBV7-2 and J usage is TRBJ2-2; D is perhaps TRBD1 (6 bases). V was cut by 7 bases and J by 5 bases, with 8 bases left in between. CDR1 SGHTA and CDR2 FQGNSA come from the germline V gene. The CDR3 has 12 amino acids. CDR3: CASMGATGELFF. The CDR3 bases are TGTGCCAGCATGGGGGCTACCGGGGAGCTGTTTTTT.

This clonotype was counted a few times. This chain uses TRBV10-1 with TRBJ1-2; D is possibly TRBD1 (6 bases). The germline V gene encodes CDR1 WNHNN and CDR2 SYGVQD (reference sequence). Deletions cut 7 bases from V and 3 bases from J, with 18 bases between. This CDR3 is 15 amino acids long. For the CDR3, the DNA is TGCGCCAGCAACGACGACATGGACAGTCACTATGGCTACACCTTC. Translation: CASNDDMDSHYGYTF.

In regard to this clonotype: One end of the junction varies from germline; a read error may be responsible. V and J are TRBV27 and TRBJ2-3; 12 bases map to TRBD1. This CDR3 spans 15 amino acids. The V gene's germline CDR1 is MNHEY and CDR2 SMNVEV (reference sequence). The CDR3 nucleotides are TGTGCCAGCAGAGAGGCGGGACAGGGGGCAGATGCGCAGTATTTT. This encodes CASREAGQGADAQYF.

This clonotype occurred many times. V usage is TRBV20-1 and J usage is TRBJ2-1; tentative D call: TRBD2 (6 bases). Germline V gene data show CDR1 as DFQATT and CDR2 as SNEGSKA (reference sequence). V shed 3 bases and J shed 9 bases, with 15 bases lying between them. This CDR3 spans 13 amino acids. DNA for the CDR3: TGCAGTGCTAGCGGGCCGGTCGGGGGTGAGCAGTTCTTC. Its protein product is CSASGPVGGEQFF.

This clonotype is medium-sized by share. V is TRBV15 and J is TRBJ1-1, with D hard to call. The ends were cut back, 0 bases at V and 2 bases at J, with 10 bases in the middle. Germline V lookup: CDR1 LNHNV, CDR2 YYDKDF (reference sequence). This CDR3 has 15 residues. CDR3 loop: CATSRDNVHNTEAFF. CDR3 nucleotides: TGTGCCACCAGCAGAGATAACGTGCATAACACTGAAGCTTTCTTT.

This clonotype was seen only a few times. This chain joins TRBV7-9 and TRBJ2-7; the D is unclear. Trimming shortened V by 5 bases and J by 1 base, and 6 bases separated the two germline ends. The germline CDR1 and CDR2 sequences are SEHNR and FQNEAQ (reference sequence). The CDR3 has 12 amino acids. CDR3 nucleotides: TGTGCCAGCAGCACGGAGTCCTACGAGCAGTACTTC. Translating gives CASSTESYEQYF.

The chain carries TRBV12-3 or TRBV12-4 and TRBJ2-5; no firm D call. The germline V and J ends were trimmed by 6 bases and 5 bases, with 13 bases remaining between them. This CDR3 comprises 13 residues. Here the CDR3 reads CASSSGYQETQYF. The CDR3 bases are TGTGCCAGCAGCTCGGGTTATCAGGAGACCCAGTACTTC.

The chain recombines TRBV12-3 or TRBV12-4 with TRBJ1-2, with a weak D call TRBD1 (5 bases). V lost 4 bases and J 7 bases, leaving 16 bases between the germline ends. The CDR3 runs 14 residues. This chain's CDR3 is CASSSGGASSGYTF. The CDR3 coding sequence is TGTGCCAGCAGTTCCGGGGGAGCTTCCTCTGGCTACACCTTC.

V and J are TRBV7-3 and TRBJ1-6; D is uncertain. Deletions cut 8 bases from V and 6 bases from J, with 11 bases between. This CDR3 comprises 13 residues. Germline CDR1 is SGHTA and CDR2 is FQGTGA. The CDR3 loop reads CASERQINSPLHF. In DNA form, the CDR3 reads TGTGCCAGCGAGAGACAAATTAATTCACCCCTCCACTTT. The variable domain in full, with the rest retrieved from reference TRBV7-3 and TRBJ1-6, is GAGVSQTPSNKVTEKGKYVELRCDPISGHTALYWYRQSLGQGPEFLIYFQGTGAADDSGLPNDRFFAVRPEGSVSTLKIQRTERGDSAVYLCASERQINSPLHFGNGTRLTVT.

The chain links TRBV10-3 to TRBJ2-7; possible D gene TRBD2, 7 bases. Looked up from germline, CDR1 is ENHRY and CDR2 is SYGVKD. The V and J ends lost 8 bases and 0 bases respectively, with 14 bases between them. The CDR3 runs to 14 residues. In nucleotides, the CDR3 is TGTGCCATCGGAGGGGGGGAGAACTCCTACGAGCAGTACTTC. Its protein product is CAIGGGENSYEQYF.

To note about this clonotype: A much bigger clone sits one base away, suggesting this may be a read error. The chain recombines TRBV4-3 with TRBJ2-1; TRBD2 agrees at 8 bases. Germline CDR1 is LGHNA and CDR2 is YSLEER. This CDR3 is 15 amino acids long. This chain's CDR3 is CASGPSGSWINGQFF. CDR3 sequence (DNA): TGCGCCAGCGGCCCGAGCGGGAGCTGGATCAATGGGCAGTTCTTC.

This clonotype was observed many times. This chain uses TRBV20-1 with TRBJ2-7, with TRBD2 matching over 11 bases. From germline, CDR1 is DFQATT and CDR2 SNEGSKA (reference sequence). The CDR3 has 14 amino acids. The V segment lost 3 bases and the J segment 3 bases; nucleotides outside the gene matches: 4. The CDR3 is CSASRTSGLYEQYF. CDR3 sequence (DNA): TGCAGTGCTAGTCGGACTAGCGGGCTCTACGAGCAGTACTTC.

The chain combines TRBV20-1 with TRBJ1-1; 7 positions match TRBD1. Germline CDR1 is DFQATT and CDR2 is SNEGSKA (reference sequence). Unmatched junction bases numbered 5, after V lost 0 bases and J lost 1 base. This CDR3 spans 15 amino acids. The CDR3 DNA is TGCAGTGCTAGAGAGAACAGGGGATGGAACACTGAAGCTTTCTTT. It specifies CSARENRGWNTEAFF.

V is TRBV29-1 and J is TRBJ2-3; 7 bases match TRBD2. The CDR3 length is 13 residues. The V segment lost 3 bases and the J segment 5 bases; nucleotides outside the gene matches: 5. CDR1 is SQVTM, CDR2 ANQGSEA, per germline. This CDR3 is CSVEAGVRDTQYF. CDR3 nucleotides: TGCAGCGTTGAGGCGGGGGTTAGAGATACGCAGTATTTT.

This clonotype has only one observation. As DNA, the CDR3 is TGTGCCAGCAGAAGAGGGGGCAGGGTGAACACCGGGGAGCTGTTTTTT. It encodes CASRRGGRVNTGELFF. The rearrangement uses TRBV7-8 and TRBJ2-2; 7 positions match TRBD1. Per the germline V gene, CDR1 is SGHVS and CDR2 is FQNEAQ. Trimming at V came to 6 bases and at J to 1 base, leaving 8 bases not matched to a gene. The CDR3 is 16 residues long. Full variable domain (outside the CDR3, taken from reference TRBV7-8 and TRBJ2-2): GAGVSQSPRYKVAKRGQDVALRCDPISGHVSLFWYQQALGQGPEFLTYFQNEAQLDKSGLPSDRFFAERPEGSVSTLKIQRTQQEDSAVYLCASRRGGRVNTGELFFGEGSRLTVL.

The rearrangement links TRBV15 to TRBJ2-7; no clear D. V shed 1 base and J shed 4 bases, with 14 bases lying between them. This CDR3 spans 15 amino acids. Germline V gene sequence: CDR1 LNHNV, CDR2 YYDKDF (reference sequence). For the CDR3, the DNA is TGTGCCACCAGCAGAGCTGGTCAGGCAGTATACGAGCAGTACTTC. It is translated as CATSRAGQAVYEQYF.

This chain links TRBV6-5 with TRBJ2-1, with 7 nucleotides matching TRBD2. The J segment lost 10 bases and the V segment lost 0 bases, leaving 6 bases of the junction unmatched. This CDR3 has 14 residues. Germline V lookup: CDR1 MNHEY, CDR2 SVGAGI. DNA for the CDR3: TGTGCCAGCAGTTACTCGATGCCCGGGGGGGAGCAGTTCTTC. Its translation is CASSYSMPGGEQFF.

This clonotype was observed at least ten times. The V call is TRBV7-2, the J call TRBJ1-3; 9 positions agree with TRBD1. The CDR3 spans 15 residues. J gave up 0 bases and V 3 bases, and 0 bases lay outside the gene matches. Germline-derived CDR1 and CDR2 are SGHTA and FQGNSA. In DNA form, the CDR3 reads TGTGCCAGCAGCTTGGACAGGGGCTCTGGAAACACCATATATTTT. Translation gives CASSLDRGSGNTIYF.

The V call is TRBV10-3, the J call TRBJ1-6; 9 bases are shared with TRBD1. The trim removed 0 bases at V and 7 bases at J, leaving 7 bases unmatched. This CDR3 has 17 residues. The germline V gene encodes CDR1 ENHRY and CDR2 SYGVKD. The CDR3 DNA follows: TGTGCCATCAGTGAGTCCGGGGGACAGGGAGAAAATTCACCCCTCCACTTT. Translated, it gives CAISESGGQGENSPLHF.

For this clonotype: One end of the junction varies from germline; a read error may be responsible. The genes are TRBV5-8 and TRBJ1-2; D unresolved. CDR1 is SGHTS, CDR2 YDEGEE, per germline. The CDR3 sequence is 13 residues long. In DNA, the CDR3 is TGTGCCAGCAGCTTGATAGGAGCAGATGGCCACACCTTC. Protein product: CASSLIGADGHTF. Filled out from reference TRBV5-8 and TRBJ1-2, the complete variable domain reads EAGVTQSPTHLIKTRGQQATLRCSPISGHTSVYWYQQALGLGLQFLLWYDEGEERNRGNFPPRFSGRQFPNYSSELNVNALELEDSALYLCASSLIGADGHTFGSGTRLTVV.

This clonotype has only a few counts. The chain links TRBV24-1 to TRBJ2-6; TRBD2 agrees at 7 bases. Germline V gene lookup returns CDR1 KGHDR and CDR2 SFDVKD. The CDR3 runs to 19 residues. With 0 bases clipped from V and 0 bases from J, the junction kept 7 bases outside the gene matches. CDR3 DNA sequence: TGTGCCACCAGTGATTTGCAGCCTAGCGGAAGCTCTGGGGCCAACGTCCTGACTTTC. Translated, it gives CATSDLQPSGSSGANVLTF.

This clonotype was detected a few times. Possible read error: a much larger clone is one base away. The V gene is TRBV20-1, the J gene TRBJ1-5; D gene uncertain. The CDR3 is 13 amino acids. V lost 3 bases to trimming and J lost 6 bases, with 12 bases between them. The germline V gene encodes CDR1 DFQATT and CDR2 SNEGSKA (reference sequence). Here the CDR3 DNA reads TGCAGTGCTAGGATGAGGGTCGGTCAGCCCCAGCATTTT. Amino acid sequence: CSARMRVGQPQHF.

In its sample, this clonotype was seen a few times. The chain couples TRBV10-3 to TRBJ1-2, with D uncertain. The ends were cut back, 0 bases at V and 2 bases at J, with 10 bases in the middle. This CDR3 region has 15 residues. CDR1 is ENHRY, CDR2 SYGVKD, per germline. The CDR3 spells CAISESGGYNYGYTF. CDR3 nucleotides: TGTGCCATCAGTGAGTCAGGTGGTTACAACTATGGCTACACCTTC.

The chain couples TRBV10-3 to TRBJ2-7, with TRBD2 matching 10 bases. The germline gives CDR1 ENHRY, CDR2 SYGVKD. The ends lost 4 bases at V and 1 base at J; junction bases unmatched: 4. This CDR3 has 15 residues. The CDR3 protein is CAISAGTSASYEQYF. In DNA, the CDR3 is TGTGCCATCAGTGCTGGGACTAGCGCATCCTACGAGCAGTACTTC.